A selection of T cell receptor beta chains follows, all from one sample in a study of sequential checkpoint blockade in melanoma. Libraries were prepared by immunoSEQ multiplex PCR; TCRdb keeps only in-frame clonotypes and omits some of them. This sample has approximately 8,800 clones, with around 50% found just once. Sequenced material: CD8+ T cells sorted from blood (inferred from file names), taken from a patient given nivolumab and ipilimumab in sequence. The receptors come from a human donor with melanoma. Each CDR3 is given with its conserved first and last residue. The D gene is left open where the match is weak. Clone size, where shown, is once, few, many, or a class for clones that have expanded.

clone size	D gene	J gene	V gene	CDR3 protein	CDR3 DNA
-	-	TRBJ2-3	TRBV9	CASSVGSGLPNTQYF	TGTGCCAGCAGCGTAGGATCTGGACTGCCGAATACGCAGTATTTT
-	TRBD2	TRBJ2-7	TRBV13	CASSLIRGGLDF	TGTGCCAGCAGCTTAATAAGGGGAGGGCTGGACTTC
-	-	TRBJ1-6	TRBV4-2	CASSTYHSGSVNNSPLHF	TGTGCCAGCAGCACGTATCATTCCGGCAGCGTTAATAATTCACCCCTCCACTTT
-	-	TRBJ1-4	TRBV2	CASQEVNEKLFF	TGTGCCAGCCAGGAGGTTAATGAAAAACTGTTTTTT
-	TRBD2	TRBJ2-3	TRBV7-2	CASSLLTASGGTDTQYF	TGTGCCAGCAGCTTACTTACCGCTAGCGGGGGCACAGATACGCAGTATTTT
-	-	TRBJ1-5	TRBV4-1	CASSQRQEHNQPQHF	TGCGCCAGCAGCCAGCGACAGGAGCATAATCAGCCCCAGCATTTT
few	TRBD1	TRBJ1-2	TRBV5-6	CASSLARGQGYGYTF	TGTGCCAGCAGCTTGGCTAGGGGACAGGGTTATGGCTACACCTTC
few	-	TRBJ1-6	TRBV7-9	CASTLNSPLHF	TGTGCCAGCACCCTCAATTCACCCCTCCACTTT
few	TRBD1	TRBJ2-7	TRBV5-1	CASSLRQGRVYEQYF	TGCGCCAGCAGCTTGAGACAGGGTCGCGTATACGAGCAGTACTTC
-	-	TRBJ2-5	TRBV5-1	CASSIGLGGIQETQYF	TGCGCCAGCAGCATAGGACTAGGGGGGATCCAAGAGACCCAGTACTTC
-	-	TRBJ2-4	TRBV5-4	CASSDGLAKNIQYF	TGTGCCAGCAGCGACGGACTAGCCAAAAACATTCAGTACTTC
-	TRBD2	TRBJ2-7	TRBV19	CASSAAGGPTYEQYF	TGTGCCAGTAGTGCGGCGGGGGGCCCAACCTACGAGCAGTACTTC
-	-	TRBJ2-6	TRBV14	CASSQWSSGANVLTF	TGTGCCAGCAGCCAGTGGAGCTCTGGGGCCAACGTCCTGACTTTC
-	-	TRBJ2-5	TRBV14	CASSQDSQGFGQETQYF	TGTGCCAGCAGCCAAGATAGCCAGGGGTTTGGGCAAGAGACCCAGTACTTC
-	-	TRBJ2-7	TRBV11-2	CASSIGSNYEQYF	TGTGCCAGCAGCATTGGTAGTAACTACGAGCAGTACTTC
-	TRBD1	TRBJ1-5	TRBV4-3	CASSQELGQAQPQHF	TGCGCCAGCAGCCAAGAACTCGGACAGGCCCAGCCCCAGCATTTT
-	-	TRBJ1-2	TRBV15	CATSLDRSGSYGYTF	TGTGCCACCAGCCTAGATCGGTCAGGGTCCTATGGCTACACCTTC
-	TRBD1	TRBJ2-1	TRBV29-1	CSVEFAGTGGYNEQFF	TGCAGCGTTGAATTCGCCGGGACAGGCGGGTACAATGAGCAGTTCTTC
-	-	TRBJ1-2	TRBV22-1	CPGSLARKRKTYGYTF	TGTCCTGGGAGTCTCGCCCGAAAGCGAAAGACCTATGGCTACACCTTC
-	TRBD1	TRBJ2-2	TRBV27	CASSLLRTGGHGELFF	TGTGCCAGCAGTTTATTACGGACAGGGGGCCACGGGGAGCTGTTTTTT
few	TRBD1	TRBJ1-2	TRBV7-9	CASSLVGTGGDANYGYTF	TGTGCCAGCAGCTTAGTGGGGACAGGGGGCGACGCTAACTATGGCTACACCTTC
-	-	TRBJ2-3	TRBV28	CASSGLTDTQYF	TGTGCCAGCTCAGGGTTGACAGATACGCAGTATTTT
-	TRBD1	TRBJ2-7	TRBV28	CASSRTGLELQQYF	TGTGCCAGCAGTCGGACAGGGTTAGAGTTACAGCAGTACTTC
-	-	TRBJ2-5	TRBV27	CASSFSSGPTQYF	TGTGCCAGCAGTTTCAGTAGCGGACCGACCCAGTACTTC
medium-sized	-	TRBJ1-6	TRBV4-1	CASSQELESGYNSPLHF	TGCGCCAGCAGCCAAGAACTTGAATCAGGTTATAATTCACCCCTCCACTTT
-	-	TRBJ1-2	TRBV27	CASSLAGRGYGYTF	TGTGCCAGCAGTTTAGCGGGCAGAGGGTATGGCTACACCTTC
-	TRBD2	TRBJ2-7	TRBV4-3	CASSQEGSGGYEQYF	TGCGCCAGCAGCCAAGAAGGCAGCGGGGGTTACGAGCAGTACTTC
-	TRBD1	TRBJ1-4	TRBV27	CASRQTGPATNEKLFF	TGTGCCAGCAGGCAGACAGGGCCTGCAACTAATGAAAAACTGTTTTTT
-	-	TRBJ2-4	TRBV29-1	CSVVWGHLSKNIQYF	TGCAGCGTTGTATGGGGACACTTAAGCAAAAACATTCAGTACTTC
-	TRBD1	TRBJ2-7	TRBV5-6	CASSHRGHRYYEQYF	TGTGCCAGCAGCCACAGGGGGCATCGGTACTACGAGCAGTACTTC
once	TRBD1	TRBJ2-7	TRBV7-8	CASSLVAGGYYEQYF	TGTGCCAGCAGCTTAGTGGCAGGGGGATACTACGAGCAGTACTTC
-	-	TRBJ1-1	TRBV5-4	CASSPAPGGTEAFF	TGTGCCAGCAGCCCGGCCCCTGGGGGGACTGAAGCTTTCTTT
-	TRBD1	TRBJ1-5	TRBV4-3	CASSHDRGAKPQHF	TGCGCCAGCAGCCATGACAGGGGCGCGAAGCCCCAGCATTTT
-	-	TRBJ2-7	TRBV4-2	CASSFQGSYEQYF	TGTGCCAGCAGCTTCCAGGGCTCCTACGAGCAGTACTTC
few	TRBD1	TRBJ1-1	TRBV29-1	CSVQGAMGYTEAFF	TGCAGCGTTCAGGGGGCTATGGGGTACACTGAAGCTTTCTTT
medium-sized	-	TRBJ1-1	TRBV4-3	CASSQETGRGAEAFF	TGCGCCAGCAGCCAGGAAACAGGCCGCGGAGCCGAAGCTTTCTTT
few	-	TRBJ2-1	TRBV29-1	CSVQGGSSYNEQFF	TGCAGCGTACAAGGGGGTAGCTCCTACAATGAGCAGTTCTTC
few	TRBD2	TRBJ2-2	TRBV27	CASAVTGGASGELFF	TGTGCCAGTGCCGTAACGGGGGGGGCCTCCGGGGAGCTGTTTTTT
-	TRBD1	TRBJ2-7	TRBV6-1	CASSEGQGSPYEQYF	TGTGCCAGCAGTGAAGGACAGGGATCCCCCTACGAGCAGTACTTC
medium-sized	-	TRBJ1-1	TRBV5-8	CASSQGSTEAFF	TGTGCCAGCAGCCAGGGCAGCACTGAAGCTTTCTTT
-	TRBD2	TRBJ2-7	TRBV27	CASSSRSGVREQYF	TGTGCCAGCAGTTCTCGTAGCGGGGTAAGGGAGCAGTACTTC
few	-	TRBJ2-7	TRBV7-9	CASSLAGAPYEQYF	TGTGCCAGCAGCTTAGCAGGAGCCCCTTACGAGCAGTACTTC
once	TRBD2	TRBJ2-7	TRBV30	CAWSVRGGRREQYF	TGTGCCTGGAGTGTCCGGGGGGGTCGGCGAGAGCAGTACTTC
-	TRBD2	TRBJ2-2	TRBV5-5	CASSLARTSGLNTGELFF	TGTGCCAGCAGCTTGGCGCGGACTAGCGGGCTGAACACCGGGGAGCTGTTTTTT
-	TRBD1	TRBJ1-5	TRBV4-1	CASSQKAGTALNQPQHF	TGCGCCAGCAGCCAAAAGGCGGGGACAGCTTTAAATCAGCCCCAGCATTTT
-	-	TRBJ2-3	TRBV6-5	CASSYSESADTQYF	TGTGCCAGCAGTTACTCTGAAAGCGCAGATACGCAGTATTTT
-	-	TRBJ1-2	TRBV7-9	CASSLEGTYGYTF	TGTGCCAGCAGCTTGGAGGGGACCTATGGCTACACCTTC
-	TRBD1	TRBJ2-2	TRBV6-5	CASSYSGGLNTGELFF	TGTGCCAGCAGTTACTCAGGGGGCTTAAACACCGGGGAGCTGTTTTTT
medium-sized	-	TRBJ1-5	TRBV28	CASTLGGAQHF	TGTGCCAGCACCCTGGGGGGGGCCCAGCATTTT
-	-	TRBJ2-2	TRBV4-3	CASSQDWGEHGAGELFF	TGCGCCAGCAGCCAAGATTGGGGAGAGCACGGTGCGGGGGAGCTGTTTTTT
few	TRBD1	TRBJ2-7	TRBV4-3	CASSQETGAEQYF	TGCGCCAGCAGCCAAGAGACAGGGGCCGAGCAGTACTTC